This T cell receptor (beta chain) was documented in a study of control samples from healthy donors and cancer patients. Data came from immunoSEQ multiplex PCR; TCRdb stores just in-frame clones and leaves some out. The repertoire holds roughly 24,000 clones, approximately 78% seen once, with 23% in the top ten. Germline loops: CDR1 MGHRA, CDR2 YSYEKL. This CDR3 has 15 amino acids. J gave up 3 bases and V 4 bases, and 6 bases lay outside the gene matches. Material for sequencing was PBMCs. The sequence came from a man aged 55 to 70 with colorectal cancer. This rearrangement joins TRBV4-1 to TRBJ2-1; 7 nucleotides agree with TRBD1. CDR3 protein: CASSRTGDYYNEQFF. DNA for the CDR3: TGCGCCAGCAGCCGGACAGGCGACTACTACAATGAGCAGTTCTTC.